This T cell receptor beta chain emerged from a study of cytomegalovirus exposure and HLA in healthy donors. General study findings and limits: Cytomegalovirus status, reportedly, was diagnosed with high specificity and sensitivity by the classifier.

Use of 60 Vbeta and 13 Jbeta primers characterized the PCR. Repertoires were generated with immunoSEQ multiplex PCR, while TCRdb's copy carries only in-frame clones and drops some. The top ten hold about 1.8% of the sample, which has 220,000 or so clones, 65% to 80% seen once. Comment on this clone: Antigen specificity is unknown. At the DNA level, this CDR3 is encoded by other sequences in the same sample as well.

Trimming left V 4 bases short and J 5 bases short, with 11 bases between. CDR1 SGHTA and CDR2 FQGTGA come from the germline V gene. The CDR3 sequence is 13 residues long. The chain recombines TRBV7-3 with TRBJ1-1; tentative D call: TRBD1 (5 bases). The sample taken for sequencing was PBMCs. The TCR originated in a man between 50 and 59 years old in good health and CMV-seronegative. CDR3 coding DNA: TGTGCCAGCAGCTCGGGACTCGATACTGAAGCTTTCTTT. Translated: CASSSGLDTEAFF.